The TCR beta chain under discussion was sequenced for a study of post-analysis software for immune sequencing data. The wider study: As for disease course, relapsing-remitting, secondary progressive and progressive-relapsing multiple sclerosis were all included. Points from the study as a whole: Compared against controls, patients with multiple sclerosis displayed significantly lower normalized Chao1 diversity. Comparison of patients with controls showed roughly five TRBV segments more frequent in patients, TRBV5-6, TRBV5-1 and TRBV20-1 among them. Same-batch samples co-clustered strongly by F measure.

For this clonotype: The antigen is not known.

Carried by the TCR beta cDNA libraries were unique molecular identifiers. TCRdb re-derived calls from the PCR reads in MiXCR, one entry per CDR3 protein. The sample consists of about 810,000 distinct CDR3 sequences, approximately 53% of them appearing once. Trimming took off 6 bases at V and 3 bases at J, with 12 bases between the two ends. CDR1 SNHLY and CDR2 FYNNEI come from the germline V gene. The CDR3 runs to 13 residues. Material: blood. This receptor was identified in a girl aged 5 to 17 with multiple sclerosis. The chain uses TRBV2 and TRBJ2-7; possibly TRBD1 or TRBD2 for D (5 bases each). The CDR3: CASRTGTVYEQYF. Written as DNA, the CDR3 is TGTGCCAGCAGGACCGGGACCGTCTACGAGCAGTACTTC.